This T cell receptor (beta chain) came from a study of blood T cell repertoires in COVID-19. Study-wide context: From the United States, Italy and Spain came samples of acute and convalescent COVID-19. PBMCs, B-cell-depleted T cells, or T cells provided the cDNA or gDNA that made up the material.

The authors' processing: Amplifying reference gene primers gave estimates of nucleated cell counts. Clones were read by immunoSEQ multiplex PCR, and TCRdb kept only the in-frame ones, dropping some. V and J calls and clone size are copied from that table; D and trimming were computed from the DNA. The profile shows some 400,000 clones, more than 75% of them singletons. V was pared by 4 bases and J by 2 bases, with 3 bases of the junction left unmatched. The CDR3 is made up of 14 amino acids. The germline V gene has CDR1 SGHVS and CDR2 FQNEAQ. This sequence originates from a human donor with acute or convalescent COVID-19. The donor label of this sample is uncertain. V gene TRBV7-8 combines with J gene TRBJ2-7, with TRBD1 matching over 9 bases. Sequenced material: peripheral blood. This CDR3 is CASSSGTGPYEQYF. The CDR3 DNA reads TGTGCCAGCAGCTCCGGGACAGGGCCCTACGAGCAGTACTTC.